The next 12 T cell receptor beta chains were all read from a single sample in a study of identical twins. TCRdb redid the calling of the 5' RACE reads with MiXCR, one entry per CDR3 protein. The sample yields 700,000 or so distinct CDR3 sequences, 21% seen once. These data were also reused for a study on T cells expressing NK-cell markers.

Input material: PBMCs. These TCRs come from a woman younger than 35 in good health.

This chain links TRBV6-1 with TRBJ1-4; unclear D gene. Germline lookup yields CDR1 MNHNS and CDR2 SASEGT. The CDR3 runs to 14 residues. V was trimmed by 5 bases and J by 8 bases, leaving 15 bases between them. The CDR3 region has the DNA TGTGCCAGCAGTCGCCTTTTAGGGAGGGAAAAACTGTTTTTT. Translated, it gives CASSRLLGREKLFF.

The chain carries TRBV29-1 and TRBJ2-3; a possible D gene is TRBD2 (6 bases). The V end lost 4 bases, the J end lost 0 bases, and 8 bases lay between the germline ends. From germline, CDR1 is SQVTM and CDR2 ANQGSEA. This CDR3 comprises 13 residues. Written as DNA, the CDR3 is TGCAGCGTTGCCGGGGGTAGCACAGATACGCAGTATTTT. Amino acids: CSVAGGSTDTQYF.

The chain combines TRBV7-9 with TRBJ1-3; TRBD1 agrees at 7 bases. This CDR3 spans 15 amino acids. CDR1 and CDR2 from the germline V gene are SEHNR and FQNEAQ (reference sequence). Losses at the gene ends were 6 bases for V and 5 bases for J; bases not matched to a gene: 10. This chain's CDR3 is CASRASGTERNTIYF. CDR3 DNA sequence: TGTGCCAGCAGGGCTTCCGGGACAGAACGAAACACCATATATTTT.

The rearrangement joins TRBV10-3 to TRBJ2-7; 10 bases match TRBD1. CDR1 ENHRY and CDR2 SYGVKD come from the germline V gene. The V gene end was trimmed by 5 bases and the J gene end by 2 bases; junction bases not matched to a gene: 6. The CDR3 spans 15 residues. CDR3 residues: CAISYAGTGAYEQYF. The CDR3 bases are TGTGCCATCAGTTATGCCGGGACAGGGGCCTACGAGCAGTACTTC.

The V gene is TRBV7-2, the J gene TRBJ2-1, with TRBD2 matching 10 bases. Germline assignment: CDR1 SGHTA and CDR2 FQGNSA. The trim removed 4 bases at V and 6 bases at J, leaving 9 bases unmatched. This CDR3 is 16 amino acids long. Here the CDR3 reads CASSSPLAGVINEQFF. DNA for the CDR3: TGTGCCAGCAGCTCCCCCCTAGCGGGAGTCATCAATGAGCAGTTCTTC.

This clonotype is a singleton in its sample. The CDR3 protein is CASSLTRPDSYNEQFF. CDR3 nucleotide sequence: TGTGCCAGCAGCTTAACCCGCCCGGACTCCTACAATGAGCAGTTCTTC. The rearrangement links TRBV7-6 to TRBJ2-1; D unclear. The ends were cut back, 2 bases at V and 0 bases at J, with 11 bases in the middle. CDR3 length: 16 residues. Germline V CDR1 and CDR2: SGHVS, FNYEAQ.

This clonotype was detected only a few times. This sequence joins TRBV5-1 and TRBJ1-1; D is unclear. V lost 0 bases and J lost 0, with 12 bases in between. The germline CDR1 and CDR2 sequences are SGHRS and YFSETQ. This CDR3 region has 16 residues. The CDR3 loop is CASSLVPAGMNTEAFF. Written as DNA, the CDR3 is TGCGCCAGCAGCTTGGTCCCGGCGGGGATGAACACTGAAGCTTTCTTT.

This clonotype was found a few times. The V and J genes are TRBV11-3 and TRBJ2-5; 12 bases are shared with TRBD2. This CDR3 has 17 amino acids. Germline CDR1 and CDR2: SGHNT and YENEEA. Trimming removed 5 bases from V and 1 base from J; junction bases left unmatched: 8. This chain's CDR3 is CASSKPGLAGAQETQYF. The CDR3, as DNA: TGTGCCAGCAGCAAACCGGGACTAGCGGGTGCCCAAGAGACCCAGTACTTC.

The genes are TRBV27 and TRBJ2-7, with D possibly called TRBD1 or TRBD2 (5 bases each). Germline values: CDR1 MNHEY, CDR2 SMNVEV (reference sequence). The V end was cut by 3 bases, the J end by 7 bases, with 16 bases between. CDR3 length: 14 amino acids. CDR3 protein: CASSLGRGIGEQYF. Written as DNA, the CDR3 is TGTGCCAGCAGTTTGGGACGGGGAATCGGGGAGCAGTACTTC.

J is TRBJ1-2 and V is TRBV2; D unclear. Deletions cut 7 bases from V and 6 bases from J, with 9 bases between. The CDR3 runs 11 residues. Germline CDR1 is SNHLY and CDR2 is FYNNEI. Here the CDR3 reads CASKDGNGYTF. The CDR3 bases are TGTGCCAGCAAGGACGGCAATGGCTACACCTTC.

On this clonotype: One base away lies a much larger clone, so this may be a sequencing read error. The V and J genes are TRBV5-1 and TRBJ2-7; TRBD1 matches at 8 bases. The CDR3 is 14 amino acids. Germline V gives CDR1 SGHRS, CDR2 YFSETQ. The ends lost 4 bases at V and 3 bases at J; junction bases unmatched: 6. In DNA, the CDR3 is TGCGCCAGCAGCCAAGGACAGGGTAACTACGAGCAGTACTTC. This gives the protein CASSQGQGNYEQYF.

V usage is TRBV20-1 and J usage is TRBJ2-5; tentatively, D is TRBD2 (6 bases). V lost 0 bases, J lost 5 bases, and 13 bases lay in between. CDR1 and CDR2 (germline): DFQATT, SNEGSKA (reference sequence). This CDR3 contains 14 residues. The CDR3 DNA sequence: TGCAGTGCTAGAGATACGACTAGTGCCGAGACCCAGTACTTC. Translation gives CSARDTTSAETQYF.